Listed below are T cell receptor beta chains from one sample, sequenced in a study of graft-versus-host responses after intestinal transplantation. Some clones are missing from TCRdb's copy, which holds only in-frame ones; the method was immunoSEQ multiplex PCR. The table includes some 120,000 clones, approximately 92% detected once. These TCRs are of unknown antigen specificity. This material consisted of unstimulated CD4+ T cells sorted from spleen or lymph node cells, taken before transplant. The source of these receptors is a human donor who was the organ donor for an intestinal transplant. The conserved cysteine and the conserved F or W are not part of the CDR3 here.

j_gene,len,v_gene,CDR3aa
TRBJ1-2,11,TRBV7-2,AIWTPFNYGYT
TRBJ1-1,14,TRBV5-5,ASSLGFAAMNTEAF
TRBJ2-5,12,TRBV10-1,ASRQKGNQETQY
TRBJ2-7,10,TRBV7-2,ASSFDTYEQY
TRBJ2-1,11,TRBV29-1,SAKGRVYNEQF
TRBJ2-2,13,TRBV5-1,ASSLEGTGGRELF
TRBJ1-2,12,TRBV5-1,ASSLWQGSYGYT
TRBJ1-2,13,TRBV6-6,ASSRTGLGNYGYT
TRBJ2-7,14,TRBV11-2,ASSLTRTSGLGEQY
TRBJ2-4,12,TRBV6-4,ASSDGTSAPRKY
TRBJ2-7,12,TRBV6-6,ASSYRDRGYEQY
TRBJ2-5,14,TRBV4-3,ASSQELAGVGETQY
TRBJ2-5,9,TRBV6-6,ASRTSETQY
TRBJ2-3,15,TRBV7-9,ASSLGRTSGTSDTQY
TRBJ2-3,16,TRBV4-3,ASSQDRGTGGGTDTQY
TRBJ2-7,12,TRBV5-5,ASSWDGLSYEQY
TRBJ2-7,13,TRBV28,ASSPQPTGPGEQY
TRBJ2-5,12,TRBV30,AWRRAGVLTTQY
TRBJ1-4,12,TRBV2,ASSPGGFNEKLF
TRBJ2-1,14,TRBV13,ASSLTSGKSSNEQF
TRBJ2-3,11,TRBV9,ASSALSTDTQY
TRBJ1-4,13,TRBV4-2,ASSPEFSLNEKLF
TRBJ1-5,13,TRBV28,ASSLWGTTDQPQH
TRBJ2-3,14,TRBV5-1,ASADLSLGVTDTQY
TRBJ2-7,13,TRBV27,ASSLGLAGALEQY
TRBJ2-7,12,TRBV19,ASSLVGGSHEQY
TRBJ2-5,12,TRBV6-6,ASSRRTGGETQY
TRBJ2-1,13,TRBV5-1,ASSSGGPPDNEQF
TRBJ2-3,9,TRBV5-1,ASSLRDTQY
TRBJ2-7,13,TRBV6-5,ASSYPGLAGGPLN
TRBJ2-3,11,TRBV7-9,ASSPTNTDTQY
TRBJ2-2,13,TRBV30,AWSRHSSYGGELF
TRBJ2-2,14,TRBV18,ASSPGLMTNTGELF
TRBJ2-1,14,TRBV6-9,ASSYLAGATYNEQF
TRBJ1-4,12,TRBV28,ASSSQGFSEKLF
TRBJ2-5,9,TRBV2,ASSIQETQY
TRBJ2-3,10,TRBV28,ASSFSVRSQY
TRBJ2-1,13,TRBV6-5,ASRFTSGTYNEQF
TRBJ1-1,12,TRBV5-1,ASSFTRDNTEAF
TRBJ1-5,10,TRBV15,ATSTGGQPQH
TRBJ2-7,13,TRBV4-2,ASSRGTSGTYEQY
TRBJ1-1,12,TRBV5-5,ASSQTGWNTEAF
TRBJ2-6,13,TRBV19,ASSIAGPGANVLT
TRBJ2-3,14,TRBV12-5,ASGKILAGFTDTQY
TRBJ1-2,11,TRBV6-1,ASSAGSAVRYT
TRBJ2-5,12,TRBV5-1,ASSLGTGQETQY
TRBJ2-1,12,TRBV6-5,ASAMGGKYNEQF
TRBJ2-7,13,TRBV5-6,ASSGGTSGEYEQY
TRBJ2-2,13,TRBV2,ASRKRTGEPGELF
TRBJ1-2,10,TRBV30,AWGPRVGGYT
TRBJ2-7,12,TRBV5-1,ASSLGAPSYEQY
TRBJ1-1,12,TRBV21-1,ASSKAPRNTEAF
TRBJ1-2,11,TRBV28,ASIGFRVGSYT
TRBJ2-2,14,TRBV10-2,ASRLGTTTNTGELF
TRBJ2-7,11,TRBV28,ASTVGRAYEQY
TRBJ1-2,16,TRBV21-1,ASTPAGTGPNRAYGYT
TRBJ2-3,13,TRBV27,ASSPPRGATDTQY